This T cell receptor beta chain was sequenced for a study of blood T cell repertoires in COVID-19. About the research overall: Some COVID-19 samples were acute and others convalescent; all came from the United States, Italy and Spain. T cells, B-cell-depleted T cells, or PBMCs supplied cDNA or gDNA.

This clone was found once. In the authors' methods: Researchers report that nucleated cell counts were estimated from reference gene primer amplification. The table came from immunoSEQ multiplex PCR; TCRdb's copy has only in-frame clones and leaves some out. V and J calls and clone size are those listed in that table; D and trimming were worked out from the DNA. The top ten hold 9.7% of the sample, which has approximately 75,000 clones, about four fifths seen once. The sequence was collected from a woman older than 75 with acute or convalescent COVID-19. The specimen sequenced was peripheral blood.

In nucleotides, the CDR3 is TGTGCCAGCAGCCGGGCAAGGGGCGTTAACTATGGCTACACCTTC. This sequence encodes CASSRARGVNYGYTF. The chain is built from TRBV7-8 and TRBJ1-2; a weak D match, TRBD1 (5 bases). Looked up from germline, CDR1 is SGHVS and CDR2 is FQNEAQ. Deletions cut 5 bases from V and 1 base from J, with 14 bases between. The CDR3 has 15 residues.